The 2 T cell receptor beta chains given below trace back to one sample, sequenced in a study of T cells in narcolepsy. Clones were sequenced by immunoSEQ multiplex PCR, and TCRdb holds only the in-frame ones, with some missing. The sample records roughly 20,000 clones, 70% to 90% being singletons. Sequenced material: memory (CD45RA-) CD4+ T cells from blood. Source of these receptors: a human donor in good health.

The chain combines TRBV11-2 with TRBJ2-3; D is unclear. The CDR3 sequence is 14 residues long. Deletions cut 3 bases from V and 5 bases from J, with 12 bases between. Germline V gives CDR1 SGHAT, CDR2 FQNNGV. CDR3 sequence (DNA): TGTGCCAGCAGCTTGTCCGCAATTGGAGATACGCAGTATTTT. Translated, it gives CASSLSAIGDTQYF.

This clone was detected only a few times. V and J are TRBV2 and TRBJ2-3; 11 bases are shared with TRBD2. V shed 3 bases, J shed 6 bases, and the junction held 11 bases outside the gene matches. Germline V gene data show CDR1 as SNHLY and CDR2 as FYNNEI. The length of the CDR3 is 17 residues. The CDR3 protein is CASSDFGLAGGWDTQYF. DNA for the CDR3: TGTGCCAGCAGTGACTTCGGCCTAGCGGGGGGATGGGATACGCAGTATTTT.